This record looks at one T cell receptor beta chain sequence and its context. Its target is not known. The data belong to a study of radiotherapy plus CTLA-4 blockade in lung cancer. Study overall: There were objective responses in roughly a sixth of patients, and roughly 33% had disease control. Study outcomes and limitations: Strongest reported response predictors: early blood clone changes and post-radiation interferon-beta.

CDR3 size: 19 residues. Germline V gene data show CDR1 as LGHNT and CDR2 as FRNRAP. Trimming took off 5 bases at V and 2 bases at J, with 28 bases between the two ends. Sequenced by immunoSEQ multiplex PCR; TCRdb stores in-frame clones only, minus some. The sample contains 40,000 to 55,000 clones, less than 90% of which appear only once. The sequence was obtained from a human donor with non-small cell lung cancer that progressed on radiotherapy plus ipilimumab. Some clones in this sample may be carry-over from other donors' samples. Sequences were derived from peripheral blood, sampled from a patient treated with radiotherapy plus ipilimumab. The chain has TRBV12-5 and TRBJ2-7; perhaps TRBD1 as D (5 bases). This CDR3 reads CASGPTRIPTGKGPYEQYF. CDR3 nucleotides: TGTGCTAGTGGTCCCACTCGGATTCCAACAGGAAAAGGTCCCTACGAGCAGTACTTC.